Below, 25 T cell receptor beta chains from the same sample are listed, as sequenced in a study of cytomegalovirus exposure and HLA in healthy donors. PCR primers comprised 60 Vbeta and 13 Jbeta primers. The data were produced by immunoSEQ multiplex PCR, yet TCRdb's version contains in-frame clones alone and is incomplete. Found here are some 40,000 clones, around 82% of them singletons; the top ten hold about 10%. The sequencing input was PBMCs. These receptors all come from a woman under 30 in good health and CMV-seropositive.

The chain uses TRBV5-6 and TRBJ1-3; D ambiguous. V was cut by 0 bases and J by 0 bases, with 16 bases left in between. CDR1 and CDR2 from the germline V gene are SGHDT and YYEEEE. The CDR3 runs to 18 residues. CDR3 coding DNA: TGTGCCAGCAGCTTGGCCGCGAAGCGCCTGAGCTCTGGAAACACCATATATTTT. It translates to CASSLAAKRLSSGNTIYF.

This clone came up a few times. This chain joins TRBV7-9 and TRBJ1-3, with unresolved D. Trimming removed 0 bases from V and 2 bases from J, with 8 bases in between. The germline gives CDR1 SEHNR, CDR2 FQNEAQ (reference sequence). The CDR3 has 15 residues. The chain's CDR3 is CASSLAGGTGNTIYF. The CDR3 region has the DNA TGTGCCAGCAGCTTAGCTGGCGGGACTGGAAACACCATATATTTT.

The gene calls are TRBV19 and TRBJ1-2; possible D gene TRBD1, 5 bases. CDR3 length: 13 residues. V lost 3 bases and J 4 bases, leaving 9 bases between the germline ends. Germline CDR1 reads LNHDA; CDR2 reads SQIVND (reference sequence). The CDR3 region is CASSIGGGYGYTF. CDR3 sequence (DNA): TGTGCCAGTAGTATCGGGGGGGGCTATGGCTACACCTTC.

This clone is a singleton in its sample. This chain uses TRBV5-5 with TRBJ2-7; 8 nucleotides line up with TRBD2. This CDR3 is 18 amino acids long. The germline gives CDR1 SGHKS, CDR2 YYEKEE (reference sequence). The ends lost 6 bases at V and 0 bases at J; junction bases unmatched: 17. DNA for the CDR3: TGTGCCAGCACCATTGTGGGGGCGGGGGCGGGAGGCTCCTACGAGCAGTACTTC. Translated, it gives CASTIVGAGAGGSYEQYF.

The J gene is TRBJ2-5, the V gene TRBV5-5; TRBD2 is a possible D gene (5 bases). The length of the CDR3 is 15 residues. The germline gives CDR1 SGHKS, CDR2 YYEKEE (reference sequence). The ends were cut back, 2 bases at V and 1 base at J, with 12 bases in the middle. The CDR3 DNA sequence: TGTGCCAGCAGCTTCCAGCGGCCAACCCAAGAGACCCAGTACTTC. This codes for CASSFQRPTQETQYF.

The chain couples TRBV27 to TRBJ1-1; D is undetermined. This CDR3 contains 16 residues. The germline V gene has CDR1 MNHEY and CDR2 SMNVEV (reference sequence). Trimming stripped 2 bases from V and 5 bases from J, with 18 bases between. The chain's CDR3 is CASSLNGSPGGTEAFF. Here the CDR3 DNA reads TGTGCCAGCAGTTTAAATGGCTCTCCCGGCGGGACTGAAGCTTTCTTT.

The genes are TRBV5-1 and TRBJ1-5, with a tentative D call TRBD1 (6 bases). V lost 0 bases and J lost 0, with 7 bases in between. The CDR3 consists of 15 residues. Germline V lookup: CDR1 SGHRS, CDR2 YFSETQ. CDR3 nucleotides: TGCGCCAGCAGCTTGGGAGGGGGTAGCAATCAGCCCCAGCATTTT. Its translation: CASSLGGGSNQPQHF. The full variable domain, in which reference TRBV5-1 and TRBJ1-5 provide the parts outside the CDR3, is KAGVTQTPRYLIKTRGQQVTLSCSPISGHRSVSWYQQTPGQGLQFLFEYFSETQRNKGNFPGRFSGRQFSNSRSEMNVSTLELGDSALYLCASSLGGGSNQPQHFGDGTRLSIL.

The genes are TRBV5-1 and TRBJ2-1; 8 nucleotides match TRBD2. V dropped 7 bases and J dropped 7; count of bases not matched to a gene: 13. Germline-derived CDR1 and CDR2 are SGHRS and YFSETQ. CDR3 length equals 15 residues. The CDR3 DNA follows: TGCGCCAGCCGGGAGGGGGGGGCAGGCTATAATGAGCAGTTCTTC. It yields the protein CASREGGAGYNEQFF.

The chain combines TRBV7-3 with TRBJ1-2, with D unclear. The length of the CDR3 is 14 residues. From germline, CDR1 is SGHTA and CDR2 FQGTGA. V was cut by 5 bases and J by 1 base, with 11 bases left in between. Written as DNA, the CDR3 is TGTGCCAGCAGCCAGGTTCCGCGTAACTATGGCTACACCTTC. It translates to CASSQVPRNYGYTF.

The V call is TRBV9, the J call TRBJ2-1; 11 nucleotides match TRBD2. With V trimmed by 4 bases and J by 9 bases, 12 bases remained unmatched. Germline V gene lookup returns CDR1 SGDLS and CDR2 YYNGEE. The CDR3 is 16 residues long. The CDR3 loop reads CASSPRLAGSAREQFF. In DNA form, the CDR3 reads TGTGCCAGCAGCCCCCGACTAGCGGGGAGTGCCCGTGAGCAGTTCTTC.

The gene calls are TRBV29-1 and TRBJ2-1; the D gene is possibly TRBD1 (6 bases). Germline V gene sequence: CDR1 SQVTM, CDR2 ANQGSEA. There are 16 residues in the CDR3. V was clipped by 0 bases and J by 8 bases, with 20 bases between them. The CDR3 bases are TGCAGCGTTGAAGATCTTCTAGAGGGGGATTTGGATGAGCAGTTCTTC. Its translation is CSVEDLLEGDLDEQFF.

The CDR3 loop reads CASAGTVNTEAFF. The CDR3, as DNA: TGTGCCAGCGCCGGGACAGTCAACACTGAAGCTTTCTTT. V is TRBV19 and J is TRBJ1-1; TRBD1 matches 7 bases. Germline lookup yields CDR1 LNHDA and CDR2 SQIVND (reference sequence). Trimming cost V 9 bases and J 2 bases; bases outside gene matches: 6. This CDR3 spans 13 amino acids.

The J gene is TRBJ2-3, the V gene TRBV5-1; TRBD2 matches 11 bases. This CDR3 is 18 amino acids long. V was pared by 4 bases and J by 2 bases, with 12 bases of the junction left unmatched. Germline V gene sequence: CDR1 SGHRS, CDR2 YFSETQ. Here the CDR3 DNA reads TGCGCCAGCAGCACTGGGACTAGCGGAGGACCCTCCACAGATACGCAGTATTTT. As protein: CASSTGTSGGPSTDTQYF.

The chain has TRBV5-8 and TRBJ1-5; D possibly corresponds to TRBD1 (5 bases). Trimming shortened V by 3 bases and J by 7 bases, and 11 bases separated the two germline ends. Looked up from germline, CDR1 is SGHTS and CDR2 is YDEGEE. This CDR3 has 13 residues. The CDR3 sequence is CASSSWGDQPQHF. The CDR3 DNA reads as TGTGCCAGCAGCTCGTGGGGGGACCAGCCCCAGCATTTT.

The genes are TRBV29-1 and TRBJ2-7, with unresolved D. This CDR3 contains 14 residues. V lost 7 bases to trimming and J lost 9 bases, with 25 bases between them. Germline values: CDR1 SQVTM, CDR2 ANQGSEA. The CDR3 spells CSALKLSPRVVQYF. In nucleotides, the CDR3 is TGCAGCGCCTTGAAACTTTCCCCCCGGGTCGTGCAGTACTTC.

The J gene is TRBJ2-1, the V gene TRBV5-1, with D possibly being TRBD2 (5 bases). The germline V and J ends were trimmed by 0 bases and 4 bases, with 11 bases remaining between them. The germline V gene has CDR1 SGHRS and CDR2 YFSETQ. This CDR3 spans 15 amino acids. The CDR3 here is CASSLGQPGYNEQFF. CDR3 nucleotide sequence: TGCGCCAGCAGCTTGGGCCAACCGGGGTACAATGAGCAGTTCTTC.

This chain joins TRBV11-2 and TRBJ2-7; 12 bases match TRBD2. J lost 2 bases, V lost 1 base, and 6 bases had no gene match. CDR1 and CDR2 (germline): SGHAT, FQNNGV. This CDR3 has 17 amino acids. CDR3 in DNA: TGTGCCAGCAGCTTAGTGCCGACTAGCGGGGGTCCCTACGAGCAGTACTTC. Amino acids: CASSLVPTSGGPYEQYF.

This clone is a singleton in its sample. The sample has other DNA sequences that encode this CDR3 too. J is TRBJ1-1 and V is TRBV27; D not resolved. Germline lookup yields CDR1 MNHEY and CDR2 SMNVEV (reference sequence). V lost 2 bases and J 2 bases, leaving 12 bases between the germline ends. CDR3 size: 15 residues. This CDR3 reads CASSLAGSYNTEAFF. The CDR3 nucleotides are TGTGCCAGCAGTTTAGCGGGGTCGTATAACACTGAAGCTTTCTTT.

This clone was seen just once. This chain uses TRBV29-1 with TRBJ2-4; D is perhaps TRBD1 (6 bases). The CDR3 totals 13 residues. V was shortened by 8 bases and J by 0 bases, with 11 bases between the two germline ends. The germline V gene has CDR1 SQVTM and CDR2 ANQGSEA. DNA for the CDR3: TGCAGCTCCCGGGACACAGCCAAAAACATTCAGTACTTC. Its protein is CSSRDTAKNIQYF.

The chain carries TRBV7-6 and TRBJ1-3; no clear D. With the DNA end fitting TRBJ2-2 better, the J assignment may be wrong. The CDR3 extends over 13 amino acids. Germline loops: CDR1 SGHVS, CDR2 FNYEAQ. CDR3 sequence reads: CASSLGGDRELFF. The CDR3 region has the DNA TGTGCCAGCAGCTTAGGCGGTGATCGGGAGCTGTTTTTT.

V is TRBV27 and J is TRBJ2-7, with a weak D call TRBD2 (7 bases). The CDR3 sequence is 17 residues long. Trimming cost V 6 bases and J 0 bases, with 21 bases left between them. From germline, CDR1 is MNHEY and CDR2 SMNVEV (reference sequence). The CDR3 coding sequence is TGTGCCAGCAGAACAGGGTACAGACTAGCCGGCTCCTACGAGCAGTACTTC. Amino acid sequence: CASRTGYRLAGSYEQYF.

This clone was observed a few times. The V gene is TRBV6-4, the J gene TRBJ2-2; 12 bases line up with TRBD2. Looked up from germline, CDR1 is MRHNA and CDR2 is SNTAGT. Unmatched junction bases numbered 11, after V lost 6 bases and J lost 6 bases. This CDR3 spans 17 amino acids. The DNA of the CDR3 is TGTGCCAGCAGCGCGGCTAGCGGGGGGGCCTCTGCCGGGGAGCTGTTTTTT. Its protein product is CASSAASGGASAGELFF.

The chain carries TRBV2 and TRBJ2-2, with 8 bases fitting TRBD2. The CDR3 length is 16 residues. Germline CDR1 SNHLY, CDR2 FYNNEI. V was pared by 4 bases and J by 5 bases, with 9 bases of the junction left unmatched. The CDR3 is CASSAGPGGKTGELFF. CDR3 DNA sequence: TGTGCCAGCAGTGCGGGACCGGGAGGGAAAACCGGGGAGCTGTTTTTT. Full variable domain (rest looked up from reference TRBV2 and TRBJ2-2): EPEVTQTPSHQVTQMGQEVILRCVPISNHLYFYWYRQILGQKVEFLVSFYNNEISEKSEIFDDQFSVERPDGSNFTLKIRSTKLEDSAMYFCASSAGPGGKTGELFFGEGSRLTVL.

The chain combines TRBV4-3 with TRBJ2-3; 9 nucleotides line up with TRBD2. The CDR3 is made up of 18 amino acids. Trimming took 9 bases from V and 2 from J; bases not matched to a gene: 18. Germline CDR1 LGHNA, CDR2 YSLEER. The CDR3 DNA sequence: TGCGCCAGACTCCCAGTGAAGCGGGGGGTTACCCTCACAGATACGCAGTATTTT. Protein: CARLPVKRGVTLTDTQYF.

This sequence joins TRBV6-7 and TRBJ1-1; tentative D call: TRBD1 (6 bases). TRBV6-7 carries the ORF label, with uncertain function. There are 15 residues in the CDR3. V gave up 1 base and J gave up 2 bases, with 11 bases separating them. DNA for the CDR3: TGTGCCAGCAGTTACTTCGGGGGGCGAAACACTGAAGCTTTCTTT. As protein: CASSYFGGRNTEAFF.